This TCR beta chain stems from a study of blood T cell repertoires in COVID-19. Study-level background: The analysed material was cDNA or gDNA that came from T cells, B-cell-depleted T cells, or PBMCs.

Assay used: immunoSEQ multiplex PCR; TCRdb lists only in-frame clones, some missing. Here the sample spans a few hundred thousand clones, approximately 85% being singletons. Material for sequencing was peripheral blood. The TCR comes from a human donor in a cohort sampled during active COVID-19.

CDR3 bases: TGTGCCAGCAGCGAGGGACAGGGGGCGTGGGTTAACTATGGCTACACCTTC. Its translation: CASSEGQGAWVNYGYTF. The V gene is TRBV9, the J gene TRBJ1-2, with 12 bases matching TRBD1. After removal of 3 bases from V and 1 base from J, the junction contained 7 bases not matched to a gene. Germline V lookup: CDR1 SGDLS, CDR2 YYNGEE. The CDR3 is 17 residues long.